This T cell receptor (beta chain) is from a study of OX40 agonist ivuxolimab in advanced cancers. Study in general: Patients received ivuxolimab, an intravenous treatment, every 2 weeks at 0.01 to 10 mg/kg. Study observations and caveats: Undetermined was the antigen specificity of the expanded peripheral T cells.

Libraries were prepared by immunoSEQ multiplex PCR; TCRdb keeps only in-frame clonotypes and omits some of them. The sample shows approximately 3,400 clones, over 80% of them seen only once. A note on this clone: Its specificity is not known.

Trimming took 6 bases from V and 2 from J, leaving 17 bases between them. The CDR3 spans 15 residues. Per the germline V gene, CDR1 is SGHDT and CDR2 is YYEEEE. This TCR was sampled from an adult with an advanced solid tumor such as melanoma, head and neck, liver or kidney cancer. Sequenced here: CD4+ or CD8+ T cells sorted from blood, sampled in a trial of the OX40 agonist ivuxolimab. The rearrangement links TRBV5-6 to TRBJ1-1; perhaps TRBD1 as D (6 bases). The CDR3 sequence: CASTPLRTANTEAFF. The CDR3 region has the DNA TGTGCCAGCACCCCCCTCCGGACAGCCAACACTGAAGCTTTCTTT.